A single sample gave rise to the 26 T cell receptor beta chains below, sequenced in a study of blood T cell repertoires in COVID-19. Data came from immunoSEQ multiplex PCR; TCRdb stores just in-frame clones and leaves some out. This table holds 150,000 to 200,000 clones, around 85% found once. Sequenced: peripheral blood. Every receptor here comes from a woman aged 55-69 years with acute or convalescent COVID-19.

This clone was seen a single time. The gene calls are TRBV10-1 and TRBJ1-5; D might be TRBD1 (6 bases). Trimming removed 7 bases from V and 1 base from J, with 17 bases in between. The CDR3 contains 16 residues. Germline V gene lookup returns CDR1 WNHNN and CDR2 SYGVQD (reference sequence). The CDR3 spells CASTMGARQSNQPQHF. As DNA, the CDR3 is TGCGCCAGCACCATGGGGGCAAGACAGAGCAATCAGCCCCAGCATTTT.

V and J are TRBV9 and TRBJ2-1; 7 bases line up with TRBD2. This CDR3 has 15 amino acids. Germline assignment: CDR1 SGDLS and CDR2 YYNGEE. Unmatched junction bases numbered 7, after V lost 0 bases and J lost 7 bases. The CDR3 protein is CASSVGSGWGNEQFF. In nucleotides, the CDR3 is TGTGCCAGCAGCGTAGGTAGCGGGTGGGGAAATGAGCAGTTCTTC.

This sequence joins TRBV3-1 (or the pseudogene TRBV3-2) and TRBJ2-7, with TRBD1 matching over 9 bases. Germline V gives CDR1 LGHDT, CDR2 YNNKEL (reference sequence). J was trimmed by 4 bases and V by 1 base; bases with no gene match: 11. This CDR3 region has 17 residues. The CDR3 nucleotides are TGTGCCAGCAGCCAAGTGTGGACAGGGGCTCTTAATTACGAGCAGTACTTC. Its protein is CASSQVWTGALNYEQYF.

The table lists this clone with a count of one. The chain couples TRBV6-5 to TRBJ1-1; TRBD1 might be the D (5 bases). The germline V gene has CDR1 MNHEY and CDR2 SVGAGI. The CDR3 runs 15 residues. Trimming pared 5 bases from V and 5 bases from J, leaving 18 bases between. The CDR3 coding sequence is TGTGCCAGCAGTCCCCGGGGATGGGGGGTAACTGAAGCTTTCTTT. Translated, it gives CASSPRGWGVTEAFF.

The rearrangement uses TRBV3-1 (or the pseudogene TRBV3-2) and TRBJ1-5; D remains ambiguous. The length of the CDR3 is 14 residues. Germline V gene data show CDR1 as LGHDT and CDR2 as YNNKEL (reference sequence). Deletions cut 1 base from V and 5 bases from J, with 9 bases between. In DNA form, the CDR3 reads TGTGCCAGCAGCCAAGGCGGCAGCTATCAGCCCCAGCATTTT. Translated: CASSQGGSYQPQHF.

The chain uses TRBV7-9 and TRBJ1-1; D is undetermined. Germline values: CDR1 SEHNR, CDR2 FQNEAQ (reference sequence). Trimming removed 3 bases at V and 5 bases at J, with 7 bases between. The CDR3 has 12 residues. The CDR3 here is CASSFSGTEAFF. The CDR3 nucleotides are TGTGCCAGCAGCTTCAGTGGTACTGAAGCTTTCTTT.

The rearrangement links TRBV27 to TRBJ2-7; 13 bases are a match to TRBD2. Germline trimming cut 5 bases from V and 1 base from J; bases unmatched to any gene: 5. Germline CDR1 reads MNHEY; CDR2 reads SMNVEV (reference sequence). There are 16 residues in the CDR3. CDR3 amino acids: CASSHRLAGGSYEQYF. The CDR3 DNA reads as TGTGCCAGCAGTCACAGACTAGCGGGGGGTTCCTACGAGCAGTACTTC.

J is TRBJ2-1 and V is TRBV11-3; 9 nucleotides match TRBD2. The CDR3 contains 17 residues. Trimming took 4 bases from V and 7 from J; bases not matched to a gene: 14. In germline, CDR1 is SGHNT, CDR2 YENEEA. CDR3 nucleotides: TGTGCCAGCAGCTCCGGGGCTAGCGGGAAAGTAAGGAATGAGCAGTTCTTC. As protein: CASSSGASGKVRNEQFF.

This clone was recorded only once. The rearrangement joins TRBV6-5 to TRBJ1-2, with a weak D call TRBD1 (6 bases). Germline CDR1 and CDR2: MNHEY and SVGAGI. The CDR3 has 15 amino acids. Trimming took off 6 bases at V and 2 bases at J, with 16 bases between the two ends. In DNA form, the CDR3 reads TGTGCCAGCAGCCCAAGCGGGGGCCTAAACTATGGCTACACCTTC. Translated, it gives CASSPSGGLNYGYTF.

V and J are TRBV7-2 and TRBJ2-1; TRBD2 agrees at 9 bases. V dropped 7 bases and J dropped 8; count of bases not matched to a gene: 12. CDR3 size: 15 residues. Germline V gene sequence: CDR1 SGHTA, CDR2 FQGNSA. This CDR3 reads CASTSPGGLADEQFF. The CDR3 region has the DNA TGTGCCAGCACCTCCCCTGGGGGACTAGCCGATGAGCAGTTCTTC. Full variable domain (outside the CDR3, taken from reference TRBV7-2 and TRBJ2-1): GAGVSQSPSNKVTEKGKDVELRCDPISGHTALYWYRQSLGQGLEFLIYFQGNSAPDKSGLPSDRFSAERTGGSVSTLTIQRTQQEDSAVYLCASTSPGGLADEQFFGPGTRLTVL.

The V call is TRBV3-1 (or the pseudogene TRBV3-2), the J call TRBJ1-2; D possibly corresponds to TRBD1 (6 bases). Per germline, CDR1 LGHDT and CDR2 YNNKEL (reference sequence). V lost 3 bases and J lost 7, with 15 bases in between. This CDR3 region has 14 residues. The CDR3 region is CASSHQGWDGGYTF. DNA for the CDR3: TGTGCCAGCAGCCACCAGGGGTGGGACGGTGGCTACACCTTC.

The rearrangement joins TRBV6-5 to TRBJ2-2; 10 bases match TRBD2. Germline loops: CDR1 MNHEY, CDR2 SVGAGI. CDR3 length: 14 amino acids. J lost 4 bases, V lost 5 bases, and 1 base had no gene match. The CDR3 nucleotides read TGTGCCAGCAGTAGCGGGAGGGCCACCGGGGAGCTGTTTTTT. Translation: CASSSGRATGELFF.

The chain employs TRBV28 and TRBJ1-1; D perhaps matches TRBD1 (5 bases). V lost 5 bases and J 5 bases, leaving 9 bases between the germline ends. This CDR3 contains 12 residues. From germline, CDR1 is MDHEN and CDR2 SYDVKM. Written as DNA, the CDR3 is TGTGCCAGCAGTGCAGGGTTGACTGAAGCTTTCTTT. Amino acids: CASSAGLTEAFF.

This rearrangement joins TRBV25-1 to TRBJ1-1; tentatively, D is TRBD1 (6 bases). The CDR3 runs 14 residues. Germline CDR1 is MGHDK and CDR2 is SYGVNS. The V gene lost 7 bases and the J gene lost 4 bases, with 16 bases spanning the gap. The CDR3: CASTPLGASTEAFF. For the CDR3, the DNA is TGTGCCAGCACCCCCCTGGGGGCTAGCACTGAAGCTTTCTTT.

This rearrangement joins TRBV7-9 to TRBJ1-1; TRBD1 matches at 7 bases. From germline, CDR1 is SEHNR and CDR2 FQNEAQ (reference sequence). V lost 4 bases and J lost 10; bases outside the gene matches: 6. This CDR3 has 12 residues. The CDR3 nucleotides are TGTGCCAGCAGCTCGTCAGGGGGTAGAGCTTTCTTT. This sequence encodes CASSSSGGRAFF.

V gene TRBV5-1 combines with J gene TRBJ2-1, with TRBD2 identical over 9 bases. This CDR3 region has 14 residues. Germline lookup yields CDR1 SGHRS and CDR2 YFSETQ. J was trimmed by 7 bases and V by 5 bases; bases with no gene match: 7. Here the CDR3 reads CASREVAGVNEQFF. CDR3 DNA sequence: TGCGCCAGCAGAGAGGTAGCGGGAGTGAATGAGCAGTTCTTC.

The sample holds a few counts of this clone. The chain has TRBV6-5 and TRBJ1-3; 7 nucleotides agree with TRBD1. Germline V gene lookup returns CDR1 MNHEY and CDR2 SVGAGI. The CDR3 has 13 residues. V trimming: 8 bases; J trimming: 3 bases; junction bases outside the gene matches: 4. CDR3 sequence reads: CASRGQIGNTIYF. In DNA, the CDR3 is TGTGCCAGCCGGGGACAGATTGGAAACACCATATATTTT.

About this clone: Other DNA sequences in the same sample also yield this CDR3. The V gene is TRBV6-6, the J gene TRBJ1-4; no clear D gene. Per the germline V gene, CDR1 is MNHNY and CDR2 is SVGAGI (reference sequence). This CDR3 contains 12 residues. The V gene lost 2 bases and the J gene lost 8 bases, with 6 bases spanning the gap. The CDR3, as DNA: TGTGCCAGCAGTTACGGTGAGGAAAAACTGTTTTTT. Translation gives CASSYGEEKLFF.

The chain recombines TRBV28 with TRBJ2-6; 9 bases line up with TRBD1. V gave up 6 bases and J gave up 3 bases; unmatched junction bases: 3. Per the germline V gene, CDR1 is MDHEN and CDR2 is SYDVKM. The CDR3 extends over 15 amino acids. CDR3 residues: CASSTGGFGANVLTF. The CDR3 nucleotides read TGTGCCAGCAGCACAGGGGGCTTTGGGGCCAACGTCCTGACTTTC. The full variable domain, its missing parts supplied by reference TRBV28 and TRBJ2-6, is DVKVTQSSRYLVKRTGEKVFLECVQDMDHENMFWYRQDPGLGLRLIYFSYDVKMKEKGDIPEGYSVSREKKERFSLILESASTNQTSMYLCASSTGGFGANVLTFGAGSRLTVL.

V is TRBV7-9 and J is TRBJ1-4; 7 bases fit TRBD1. In germline, CDR1 is SEHNR, CDR2 FQNEAQ (reference sequence). The CDR3 is made up of 12 amino acids. The trim removed 5 bases at V and 8 bases at J, leaving 2 bases unmatched. The CDR3 protein is CASSRGQEKLFF. The CDR3 region has the DNA TGTGCCAGCAGCCGGGGACAGGAAAAACTGTTTTTT.

CDR3 protein: CASSSEGYEQFF. The CDR3 DNA follows: TGTGCCAGCAGCTCGGAGGGTTATGAGCAGTTCTTC. V and J are TRBV11-2 and TRBJ2-1, with D maybe TRBD2 (6 bases). With 4 bases removed from V and 8 bases from J, the gap between germline ends came to 9 bases. The germline CDR1 and CDR2 sequences are SGHAT and FQNNGV. This CDR3 spans 12 amino acids.

This chain uses TRBV6-5 with TRBJ2-7; TRBD2 matches at 11 bases. Trimming removed 5 bases from V and 1 base from J; junction bases left unmatched: 4. The germline V gene encodes CDR1 MNHEY and CDR2 SVGAGI. This CDR3 contains 15 residues. The CDR3 DNA follows: TGTGCCAGCAGTCTAATAGCGGGAGGGTCCTACGAGCAGTACGTC. Protein sequence: CASSLIAGGSYEQYV.

The chain employs TRBV24-1 and TRBJ1-2; possibly TRBD1 for D (5 bases). V was shortened by 0 bases and J by 5 bases, with 9 bases between the two germline ends. The CDR3 has 14 amino acids. Germline CDR1 reads KGHDR; CDR2 reads SFDVKD. The CDR3 nucleotides are TGTGCCACCAGTGATTTGAGCAGGGCTTATGGCTACACCTTC. Encoded protein: CATSDLSRAYGYTF.

The chain links TRBV4-1 to TRBJ1-1; no clear D gene. This CDR3 has 14 residues. Between the trimmed V and J ends, which lost 3 bases and 8 bases, there was a span of 16 bases. CDR1 MGHRA and CDR2 YSYEKL come from the germline V gene. The DNA for the CDR3 is TGCGCCAGCAGCCAGCCGGGAGGACGCCGGGAAGCTTTCTTT. Translating it yields CASSQPGGRREAFF.

The chain has TRBV28 and TRBJ2-1; 7 bases agree with TRBD1. There are 14 residues in the CDR3. The ends lost 5 bases at V and 12 bases at J; junction bases unmatched: 13. Germline V gives CDR1 MDHEN, CDR2 SYDVKM. The CDR3 DNA reads as TGTGCCAGCAGTAGATATGACAGGGCCACAGCGCAGTTCTTC. Its translation: CASSRYDRATAQFF.

This chain uses TRBV25-1 with TRBJ2-3; maybe TRBD1 (6 bases). Germline CDR1 and CDR2: MGHDK and SYGVNS. CDR3 size: 16 residues. V was cut by 8 bases and J by 4 bases, with 22 bases left in between. In DNA, the CDR3 is TGTGCCAGCCAGACGGGTCAGGGGATTTACGCAGATACGCAGTATTTT. Translated: CASQTGQGIYADTQYF.